The 8 T cell receptor beta chains reported below all come from one sample, sequenced in a study of T cells expressing NK-cell markers. TCRdb re-called the 5' RACE reads; one entry per CDR3 protein, DNA not given. In all, the sample yields fewer than 400,000 distinct CDR3 sequences. The sample comprised blood T cells: a sorted CD56 or NKG2C T cell subset, CD4+ or CD8+ T cells, or bulk PBMC T cells (not recorded which). These receptors were taken from a man between 18 and 69 years old in good health.

The genes are TRBV19 and TRBJ2-3. CDR1 and CDR2 from the germline V gene are LNHDA and SQIVND (reference sequence). The CDR3 sequence is 13 residues long. This CDR3 is CASSITSMDTQYF.

This chain joins TRBV20-1 and TRBJ2-5; TCRdb returns TRBD2, unconfirmable since there is no DNA. Germline V gene sequence: CDR1 DFQATT, CDR2 SNEGSKA (reference sequence). CDR3 size: 12 residues. The CDR3 spells CSARRDLETQYF.

The V gene is TRBV18, the J gene TRBJ2-5; TCRdb gives TRBD2 as the D gene, but with no DNA this cannot be confirmed. Germline V gene sequence: CDR1 KGHSH, CDR2 LQKENI. This CDR3 has 16 residues. The CDR3: CASSPRLIQARETQYF.

The chain couples TRBV29-1 to TRBJ2-5; absent DNA, TCRdb's TRBD2 call cannot be checked. Germline assignment: CDR1 SQVTM and CDR2 ANQGSEA. This CDR3 comprises 13 residues. CDR3 protein: CSVARSSQETQYF.

V is TRBV7-9 and J is TRBJ1-2; TCRdb picks TRBD1, but there is no DNA to check that call. Germline CDR1 is SEHNR and CDR2 is FQNEAQ (reference sequence). CDR3 size: 12 residues. This chain's CDR3 is CASRSTGFGYTF. The whole variable domain, filled in from reference TRBV7-9 and TRBJ1-2, reads DTGVSQNPRHKITKRGQNVTFRCDPISEHNRLYWYRQTLGQGPEFLTYFQNEAQLEKSRLLSDRFSAERPKGSFSTLEIQRTEQGDSAMYLCASRSTGFGYTFGSGTRLTVV.

The J gene is TRBJ2-3, the V gene TRBV19; TCRdb names TRBD1, which stays unverified in the absence of DNA. The CDR3 is 16 amino acids. CDR1 is LNHDA and CDR2 is SQIVND in the germline V gene (reference sequence). This CDR3 reads CASSPSAGGLPDTQYF.

This chain links TRBV6-6 with TRBJ1-1; without DNA, the TCRdb call of TRBD1 cannot be checked. CDR1 MNHNY and CDR2 SVGAGI come from the germline V gene (reference sequence). CDR3 size: 13 residues. The CDR3 sequence: CASSYSIRDQAFF.

The chain employs TRBV27 and TRBJ2-3; the TCRdb call, TRBD2, lacks DNA for checking. Looked up from germline, CDR1 is MNHEY and CDR2 is SMNVEV (reference sequence). The CDR3 runs to 17 residues. The CDR3 reads CASRIYGLAGNTDTQYF.